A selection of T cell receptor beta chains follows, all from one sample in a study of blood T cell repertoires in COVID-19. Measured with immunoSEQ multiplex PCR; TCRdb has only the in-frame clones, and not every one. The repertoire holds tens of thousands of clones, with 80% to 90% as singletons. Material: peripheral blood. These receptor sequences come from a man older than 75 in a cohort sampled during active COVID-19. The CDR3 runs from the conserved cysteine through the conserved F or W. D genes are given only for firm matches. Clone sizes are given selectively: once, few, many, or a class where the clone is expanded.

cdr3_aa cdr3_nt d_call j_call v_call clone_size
CASSQGRGITGELFF TGTGCCAGCAGCCAAGGAAGGGGGATCACCGGGGAGCTGTTTTTT - TRBJ2-2 TRBV3-1/TRBV3-2 -
CATSRDTKGGVSEQYF TGTGCCACCAGCAGAGACACCAAGGGGGGGGTGAGCGAGCAGTACTTC - TRBJ2-7 TRBV15 -
CAISRHRGGDEKLFF TGTGCCATCAGCAGACACAGGGGAGGTGATGAAAAACTGTTTTTT TRBD1 TRBJ1-4 TRBV10-3 -
CASSPRTGNQPQHF TGTGCCAGCAGCCCCCGCACAGGCAATCAGCCCCAGCATTTT - TRBJ1-5 TRBV11-2 -
CATSGGTSGGRGMFF TGTGCCACCAGTGGTGGGACTAGCGGGGGCCGGGGGATGTTCTTC TRBD2 TRBJ2-1 TRBV24-1 -
CATSRAAGASTDTQYF TGTGCCACCAGCAGAGCCGCGGGGGCCTCCACAGATACGCAGTATTTT - TRBJ2-3 TRBV15 few
CASSLWTGGTETQYF TGTGCCAGCAGCTTGTGGACAGGGGGAACAGAGACCCAGTACTTC TRBD1 TRBJ2-5 TRBV7-9 -
CASSPDRGQPQHF TGTGCCAGCAGCCCGGACAGGGGTCAGCCCCAGCATTTT TRBD1 TRBJ1-5 TRBV6-5 few
CASSTRTGRNSPLHF TGTGCCAGCAGCACCCGGACAGGGCGTAATTCACCCCTCCACTTT TRBD1 TRBJ1-6 TRBV9 -
CASSKDRTSSGNTIYF TGTGCCAGCAGTAAGGACAGGACAAGCTCTGGAAACACCATATATTTT TRBD1 TRBJ1-3 TRBV6-2/TRBV6-3 once
CASSFGKAVATDTQYF TGTGCCAGCAGCTTCGGGAAGGCGGTGGCCACGGATACGCAGTATTTT - TRBJ2-3 TRBV5-5 -
CAISRDRDGPLHF TGTGCCATCAGCCGGGACAGGGATGGTCCCCTCCACTTT TRBD1 TRBJ1-6 TRBV10-3 -
CASSFRPPSRTSGANVLTF TGCGCCAGCAGCTTTCGCCCCCCTAGCCGCACCTCTGGGGCCAACGTCCTGACTTTC - TRBJ2-6 TRBV5-1 -
CASSDASGGGTDTQYF TGTGCCAGCAGTGATGCCAGCGGGGGAGGCACAGATACGCAGTATTTT TRBD2 TRBJ2-3 TRBV6-1 once
CASSLRGSATNEKLFF TGTGCCAGCAGTTTGAGAGGGTCTGCAACTAATGAAAAACTGTTTTTT - TRBJ1-4 TRBV28 -
CASSSGQGLLPLHF TGTGCCAGCAGCTCAGGACAGGGGTTGTTGCCCCTCCACTTT TRBD1 TRBJ1-6 TRBV7-2 -
CASSSPGMGSYGYTF TGTGCCAGCAGTTCCCCGGGGATGGGGTCCTATGGCTACACCTTC - TRBJ1-2 TRBV27 -
CASSLRGLRGYTF TGTGCCAGCAGTTTGCGGGGTCTCCGCGGCTACACCTTC - TRBJ1-2 TRBV28 -
CASSQDPGIPEAFF TGTGCCAGCAGCCAAGACCCGGGGATCCCGGAAGCTTTCTTT - TRBJ1-1 TRBV4-2 -
CASSPGVSGKSSYNSPLHF TGTGCCAGCAGTCCGGGTGTGTCAGGGAAGAGCTCCTATAATTCACCCCTCCACTTT - TRBJ1-6 TRBV27 few
CASSTRTENTEAFF TGTGCCAGCAGTACAAGGACAGAGAACACTGAAGCTTTCTTT - TRBJ1-1 TRBV6-5 -
CASSPGQGVNEKLFF TGTGCCAGCAGCCCCGGACAGGGTGTTAATGAAAAACTGTTTTTT TRBD1 TRBJ1-4 TRBV5-4 once
CASSFRGGSQPQHF TGTGCCAGCAGCTTCAGGGGTGGGAGTCAGCCCCAGCATTTT - TRBJ1-5 TRBV11-2 -
CASSVGPVGRETQYF TGTGCCAGCAGCGTAGGACCCGTAGGGAGGGAGACCCAGTACTTC - TRBJ2-5 TRBV9 once
CASSKGQGYGYTF TGCGCCAGCAGCAAGGGACAGGGGTATGGCTACACCTTC TRBD1 TRBJ1-2 TRBV5-1 -
CASSSGGSTYEQYF TGTGCCAGCAGTTCGGGAGGGTCTACCTACGAGCAGTACTTC TRBD2 TRBJ2-7 TRBV2 -
CASSQAGAEQYF TGTGCCAGCAGCCAAGCAGGGGCCGAGCAGTACTTC - TRBJ2-7 TRBV6-2/TRBV6-3 few
CASGLQGNQPQHF TGTGCCAGCGGTTTACAGGGGAATCAGCCCCAGCATTTT TRBD1 TRBJ1-5 TRBV6-5 -
CASSIGSHRFSGANVLTF TGTGCCAGCAGCATAGGGAGCCATCGATTCTCTGGGGCCAACGTCCTGACTTTC - TRBJ2-6 TRBV21-1 -
CASSVDRGWYGYTF TGTGCCAGCAGCGTGGACAGGGGATGGTATGGCTACACCTTC TRBD1 TRBJ1-2 TRBV5-5 many
CASSLSPPRLGTDTQYF TGTGCCAGCAGTTTATCTCCCCCTAGGTTGGGCACAGATACGCAGTATTTT - TRBJ2-3 TRBV27 -
CASSWAGGGGTDTQYF TGTGCCAGCAGCTGGGCGGGGGGAGGTGGCACAGATACGCAGTATTTT TRBD2 TRBJ2-3 TRBV11-2 -